This T cell receptor beta chain was found in a study of shared clonotypes between healthy human individuals. As to this clone: The antigen is unknown.

With 5 bases removed from V and 7 bases from J, the gap between germline ends came to 12 bases. Germline V gene sequence: CDR1 SGHAT, CDR2 FQNNGV. CDR3 size: 13 residues. Whole-study findings and limits: Rarefaction showed sorted-subset sequencing was incomplete despite large depth.

In the original processing: ImmunoSEQ output lacked quality scores and full-length reads, limiting matched filtering. Produced via immunoSEQ multiplex PCR; TCRdb's table is partial and in-frame only. That table supplies the V and J calls and clone size; D and trimming were determined from the DNA. This sample carries millions of clones, over 90% of them seen once, and the ten largest clones take about 0.39%. A CD45RA+ naive subset and a CD45RA-negative memory subset were split from CD4+ cells. This clonotype originated in a man aged 18 to 29 in good health. Some clones in this sample may be carry-over from other donors' samples. The chain couples TRBV11-2 to TRBJ2-1, with D unresolved. Sequencing was performed on naive CD4+ T cells from PBMCs. Specified subset: CD45RA+ positively selected. CDR3 DNA sequence: TGTGCCAGCAGCGTCCCCCCCAAAAATGAGCAGTTCTTC. Translated, it gives CASSVPPKNEQFF.